This record concerns one T cell receptor (beta chain) sequence. In the authors' workflow: Amplification of reference gene primers provided the estimated nucleated cell counts. Only in-frame clones appear in the TCRdb table, and some are missing; sequencing was by immunoSEQ multiplex PCR. That table gives V, J and clone size, and the DNA gave D and trimming. The sample holds 130,000 to 150,000 clones; about 79% are singletons and the top ten take around 3%. Germline CDR1 reads SGDLS; CDR2 reads YYNGEE. This CDR3 is built from 16 residues. With V trimmed by 0 bases and J by 6 bases, 7 bases remained unmatched. This sample was included in a study of blood T cell repertoires in COVID-19. The overall study: Acute and convalescent COVID-19 specimens originated in the United States, Italy and Spain. PBMCs, B-cell-depleted T cells, or T cells provided the cDNA or gDNA that made up the material.

Sequencing was done on a sample of peripheral blood. V and J are TRBV9 and TRBJ2-1; 9 bases map to TRBD1. The receptor was isolated from a woman over 75 with acute or convalescent COVID-19. The CDR3 sequence is CASSVATGGLGNEQFF. The CDR3 DNA sequence: TGTGCCAGCAGCGTAGCGACAGGGGGATTAGGCAATGAGCAGTTCTTC. The full variable domain, its missing parts supplied by reference TRBV9 and TRBJ2-1, is DSGVTQTPKHLITATGQRVTLRCSPRSGDLSVYWYQQSLDQGLQFLIQYYNGEERAKGNILERFSAQQFPDLHSELNLSSLELGDSALYFCASSVATGGLGNEQFFGPGTRLTVL.